This T cell receptor (beta chain) was recovered during a study of beta chain features in type 1 diabetes. Study-wide context: All samples combined gave about 100 million sorted cells for examination.

For this clone: The antigen is not known.

Study results and caveats: PCR could preferentially amplify shorter templates, alike in patients and controls. Fewer insertions but more deletions were seen at VDJ junctions in type 1 diabetes patients. In all four CD4+ subsets, TCRB CDR3 length was significantly, moderately reduced in type 1 diabetes.

The investigators reverse transcribed all of the isolated RNA, so they sequenced expressed TCRB transcripts. Clones were sequenced by immunoSEQ multiplex PCR, and TCRdb holds only the in-frame ones, with some missing. The repertoire holds about 28,000 clones, with around 60% as singletons. V gave up 5 bases and J gave up 0 bases, with 11 bases separating them. Germline assignment: CDR1 SGHRS and CDR2 YFSETQ. The CDR3 has 14 amino acids. One heparinised blood draw, averaging roughly 0.12 L, came from each donor. The TCR was taken from a woman aged 25 to 39 with type 1 diabetes. The sequenced material came from Tregs from blood. The chain recombines TRBV5-1 with TRBJ1-2, with D uncertain. The CDR3 protein is CASRIIGTNYGYTF. The CDR3 DNA is TGCGCCAGCAGGATTATCGGGACTAACTATGGCTACACCTTC.